Listed below are T cell receptor beta chains from one sample, sequenced in a study of blood T cell repertoires in COVID-19. The table came from immunoSEQ multiplex PCR; TCRdb's copy has only in-frame clones and leaves some out. This table has approximately 240,000 clones, 70% to 90% appearing once. The specimen was peripheral blood. The receptors derive from a woman in her thirties or forties who had recovered from COVID-19. Each CDR3 is given with its conserved first and last residue. The D gene is left open where the match is weak.

TRBV18,-,TRBJ1-6,TGTGCCAGCTCACCACTGGACACCACTGGCAATTCACCCCTCCACTTT,CASSPLDTTGNSPLHF
TRBV18,-,TRBJ1-5,TGTGCCAGCTCGAACCAAGGGGGGGGCCCCAATCAGCCCCAGCATTTT,CASSNQGGGPNQPQHF
TRBV29-1,-,TRBJ2-7,TGCAGCGTTGCCGGCGGCTCCTACGAGCAGTACTTC,CSVAGGSYEQYF
TRBV7-2,-,TRBJ2-5,TGTGCCAGCAGCTTAACCAGGGGTGGGGAGACCCAGTACTTC,CASSLTRGGETQYF
TRBV7-2,TRBD2,TRBJ2-2,TGTGCCAGCAGCGGAAGGGGCGGGCTAGCGGGTACCGGGGAGCTGTTTTTT,CASSGRGGLAGTGELFF
TRBV6-5,-,TRBJ1-6,TGTGCCAGCAATCTCCAGCAGGGGTTAATTCCCCTCCACTTT,CASNLQQGLIPLHF
TRBV5-5,TRBD1,TRBJ2-5,TGTGCCAGCAGCTTCCCACAGGGGATCCAAGAGACCCAGTACTTC,CASSFPQGIQETQYF
TRBV24-1,TRBD1,TRBJ1-2,TGTGCCACCAGTGAGTCGGGACAGGGGGCGATGAACTATGGCTACACCTTC,CATSESGQGAMNYGYTF
TRBV4-1,TRBD1,TRBJ2-7,TGCGCCAGCAGCCCCGGGACAGGGAGGCGCGAGCAGTACTTC,CASSPGTGRREQYF
TRBV18,-,TRBJ2-4,TGTGCCAGCTCGCCTACTGCCGCCAAAAACATTCAGTACTTC,CASSPTAAKNIQYF